Following are 24 T cell receptor beta chains from one sample sequenced in a study of cytomegalovirus exposure and HLA in healthy donors (dated by TCRdb to about 2017). Receptor amplification or capture employed the immunoSEQ multiplex PCR assay. A mixture of 60 forward primers for TCR Vbeta segments and 13 reverse primers for TCR Jbeta segments was used in the multiplex PCR. What TCRdb holds here is the immuneACCESS table cut down to in-frame rearrangements. Part of the clones is not present; checked against another copy, under half of the missing clones reflect an unresolved V gene, and the others are unexplained. This sample gives some 170,000 clones in total; under 80% of them show up just once. About 2.5% of the sample is in the top ten clones. Sequencing input: PBMCs. These receptors were collected from a human donor in good health.

The chain carries TRBV4-3 and TRBJ2-7; possibly TRBD2 for D (6 bases). Trimming took 1 base from V and 0 from J, leaving 13 bases between them. The CDR3 is 16 amino acids. Germline V lookup: CDR1 LGHNA, CDR2 YSLEER. The chain's CDR3 is CASSQGVADSSYEQYF. The DNA of the CDR3 is TGCGCCAGCAGCCAAGGCGTAGCGGATTCCTCCTACGAGCAGTACTTC.

Notes on this clone: At one end the junction does not follow the germline gene, possibly because of a read error. The chain has TRBV7-7 and TRBJ2-3; perhaps TRBD2 as D (6 bases). Germline V gene lookup returns CDR1 SSHAT and CDR2 FNYEAQ (reference sequence). This CDR3 is 16 amino acids long. The CDR3 protein is CASSLVAGSSTDTQYF. CDR3 bases: TGTGCTAGCAGCTTAGTCGCGGGGAGTAGCACAGATACGCAGTATTTT.

The rearrangement links TRBV9 to TRBJ2-1; perhaps TRBD2 as D (5 bases). Germline V gives CDR1 SGDLS, CDR2 YYNGEE. The ends were cut back, 4 bases at V and 7 bases at J, with 15 bases in the middle. This CDR3 contains 14 residues. The CDR3, as DNA: TGTGCCAGCAGCCCCTATGACCCGGGGAATGAGCAGTTCTTC. Its translation is CASSPYDPGNEQFF.

In DNA form, the CDR3 reads TGTGCCAGCAGTTACGCGGGGAATTCACCCCTCCACTTT. It encodes CASSYAGNSPLHF. This chain connects TRBV6-5 to TRBJ1-6; D ambiguous. V lost 2 bases, J lost 7 bases, and 6 bases lay in between. The CDR3 loop spans 13 amino acids. Germline V gene sequence: CDR1 MNHEY, CDR2 SVGAGI.

V usage is TRBV5-8 and J usage is TRBJ2-2, with a tentative D call TRBD1 (5 bases). Trimming pared 2 bases from V and 1 base from J, leaving 6 bases between. Germline V gene sequence: CDR1 SGHTS, CDR2 YDEGEE. CDR3 length: 14 amino acids. The chain's CDR3 is CASSLDRNTGELFF. The CDR3 DNA follows: TGTGCCAGCAGCTTAGACAGGAACACCGGGGAGCTGTTTTTT.

Remarks on this clone: Other DNA sequences in the sample encode the same CDR3. The chain couples TRBV19 to TRBJ1-1; a possible D gene is TRBD1 (6 bases). The V and J ends lost 6 bases and 1 base respectively, with 9 bases between them. CDR3 length equals 13 residues. Germline V gene data show CDR1 as LNHDA and CDR2 as SQIVND (reference sequence). Here the CDR3 DNA reads TGTGCCAGTAGGACAGGAGAGAACACTGAAGCTTTCTTT. This encodes CASRTGENTEAFF.

V usage is TRBV6-6 and J usage is TRBJ2-5; D perhaps matches TRBD2 (5 bases). Germline V lookup: CDR1 MNHNY, CDR2 SVGAGI (reference sequence). V lost 4 bases and J 2 bases, leaving 14 bases between the germline ends. This CDR3 is 15 amino acids long. The CDR3: CASSSAERAQETQYF. In DNA form, the CDR3 reads TGTGCCAGCAGTTCCGCCGAGAGGGCGCAAGAGACCCAGTACTTC.

The genes are TRBV7-2 and TRBJ2-2; no reliable D call. The CDR3 covers 14 residues. V was trimmed by 6 bases and J by 0 bases, leaving 8 bases between them. Germline CDR1 reads SGHTA; CDR2 reads FQGNSA. The CDR3 DNA reads TGTGCCAGCAGACCTGGAGCGAACACCGGGGAGCTGTTTTTT. It is translated as CASRPGANTGELFF.

V usage is TRBV7-6 and J usage is TRBJ2-1; 7 nucleotides line up with TRBD1. This CDR3 comprises 12 residues. J was trimmed by 7 bases and V by 6 bases; bases with no gene match: 3. In germline, CDR1 is SGHVS, CDR2 FNYEAQ. The CDR3 here is CASSQQGNEQFF. CDR3 DNA sequence: TGTGCCAGCAGTCAACAGGGGAATGAGCAGTTCTTC.

V and J are TRBV5-1 and TRBJ2-7, with D maybe TRBD2 (7 bases). Germline V gene lookup returns CDR1 SGHRS and CDR2 YFSETQ. V shed 0 bases and J shed 0 bases, with 13 bases lying between them. The CDR3 is 16 residues long. The CDR3 region is CASSLDGGGSSYEQYF. In DNA form, the CDR3 reads TGCGCCAGCAGCTTGGATGGGGGGGGCAGCTCCTACGAGCAGTACTTC.

J is TRBJ2-3 and V is TRBV6-4; D might be TRBD2 (7 bases). The CDR3 totals 16 residues. The germline V gene encodes CDR1 MRHNA and CDR2 SNTAGT. V gave up 0 bases and J gave up 0 bases, with 10 bases separating them. The CDR3 here is CASSDSGGGSTDTQYF. The CDR3 nucleotides are TGTGCCAGCAGTGACTCTGGGGGGGGCAGCACAGATACGCAGTATTTT.

The gene calls are TRBV5-6 and TRBJ1-2, with D maybe TRBD1 (5 bases). The CDR3 has 14 residues. Germline V gives CDR1 SGHDT, CDR2 YYEEEE. V was shortened by 3 bases and J by 7 bases, with 16 bases between the two germline ends. The CDR3 DNA sequence: TGTGCCAGCAGCTCAGGGCTGGGCGTCTGTGGCTACACCTTC. Translated: CASSSGLGVCGYTF.

The chain combines TRBV27 with TRBJ2-5, with no clear D. The DNA matches TRBJ2-7 better at its end, which makes the J call doubtful. The germline gives CDR1 MNHEY, CDR2 SMNVEV (reference sequence). This CDR3 spans 12 amino acids. The CDR3 DNA reads as TGTGCCAGCAGTTCTCCCTGGGCCGAGCAGTACTTC. Protein sequence: CASSSPWAEQYF.

The rearrangement links TRBV29-1 to TRBJ2-2; perhaps TRBD2 as D (7 bases). In germline, CDR1 is SQVTM, CDR2 ANQGSEA. CDR3 size: 13 residues. V was trimmed by 4 bases and J by 4 bases, leaving 10 bases between them. The CDR3 bases are TGCAGCGTTGGTAGGGGGGGCACCGGGGAGCTGTTTTTT. Its protein product is CSVGRGGTGELFF.

This chain joins TRBV27 and TRBJ1-1; possible D gene TRBD1, 5 bases. This CDR3 spans 13 amino acids. V was clipped by 8 bases and J by 4 bases, with 14 bases between them. Germline lookup yields CDR1 MNHEY and CDR2 SMNVEV (reference sequence). CDR3 bases: TGTGCCAGCGGCTTGCGGGACCGCACTGAAGCTTTCTTT. Translation: CASGLRDRTEAFF.

The gene calls are TRBV5-4 and TRBJ2-7; D is unresolved. Trimming pared 4 bases from V and 2 bases from J, leaving 10 bases between. This CDR3 contains 13 residues. Germline V lookup: CDR1 SGHNT, CDR2 YYREEE (reference sequence). CDR3 amino acids: CASSDARTYEQYF. For the CDR3, the DNA is TGTGCCAGCAGCGACGCCAGGACCTACGAGCAGTACTTC.

This clone was picked up a small number of times. The V gene is TRBV19, the J gene TRBJ1-1, with a possible D match to TRBD1 (6 bases). The CDR3 sequence is 15 residues long. V lost 7 bases, J lost 4 bases, and 19 bases lay in between. CDR1 is LNHDA, CDR2 SQIVND, per germline (reference sequence). The CDR3 loop is CASKKYREGGTEAFF. The DNA of the CDR3 is TGTGCCAGTAAAAAATACAGGGAAGGGGGCACTGAAGCTTTCTTT.

CDR3 residues: CASSLAPLATYEQYF. The DNA of the CDR3 is TGTGCCAGCAGCTTAGCCCCCCTAGCGACCTACGAGCAGTACTTC. The genes are TRBV11-2 and TRBJ2-7; tentative D call: TRBD2 (6 bases). Germline CDR1 and CDR2: SGHAT and FQNNGV. V lost 1 base, J lost 2 bases, and 12 bases lay in between. There are 15 residues in the CDR3.

The gene calls are TRBV7-2 and TRBJ1-2, with D tentatively TRBD1 (5 bases). This CDR3 spans 16 amino acids. The V gene's germline CDR1 is SGHTA and CDR2 FQGNSA. V lost 2 bases and J 5 bases, leaving 18 bases between the germline ends. For the CDR3, the DNA is TGTGCCAGCAGCTTAATCGGCGGGGGATCAGAATATGGCTACACCTTC. Translating it yields CASSLIGGGSEYGYTF.

The table lists this clone with a count of one. The V gene is TRBV13, the J gene TRBJ1-3; D remains ambiguous. Germline V CDR1 and CDR2: PRHDT, FYEKMQ (reference sequence). This CDR3 contains 14 residues. Trimming removed 0 bases at V and 1 base at J, with 4 bases between. The CDR3 sequence is CASSLGGSGNTIYF. CDR3 in DNA: TGTGCCAGCAGCTTAGGCGGTTCTGGAAACACCATATATTTT.

The rearrangement uses TRBV9 and TRBJ1-5, with TRBD1 matching over 10 bases. This CDR3 has 18 residues. The J segment lost 0 bases and the V segment lost 3 bases, leaving 9 bases of the junction unmatched. CDR1 is SGDLS, CDR2 YYNGEE, per germline. CDR3 loop: CASSGGDRGGYSNQPQHF. CDR3 sequence (DNA): TGTGCCAGCAGCGGCGGGGACAGGGGTGGTTATAGCAATCAGCCCCAGCATTTT.

Only one count was recorded for this clone. The genes are TRBV4-3 and TRBJ1-2, with 7 bases matching TRBD1. V dropped 0 bases and J dropped 1; count of bases not matched to a gene: 11. The CDR3 spans 18 residues. The V gene's germline CDR1 is LGHNA and CDR2 YSLEER. Written as DNA, the CDR3 is TGCGCCAGCAGCCAAGATTTAATGGGACAGAACATTAACTATGGCTACACCTTC. This sequence encodes CASSQDLMGQNINYGYTF.

The V and J genes are TRBV20-1 and TRBJ1-1; D remains unclear. Deletions cut 5 bases from V and 3 bases from J, with 4 bases between. CDR3 length: 10 residues. Germline CDR1 and CDR2: DFQATT and SNEGSKA (reference sequence). The CDR3 sequence is CSAYYTEAFF. The CDR3 DNA is TGCAGTGCTTACTACACTGAAGCTTTCTTT.

The rearrangement uses TRBV7-2 and TRBJ2-5, with D tentatively TRBD2 (5 bases). V was cut by 2 bases and J by 5 bases, with 12 bases left in between. This CDR3 region has 14 residues. Per germline, CDR1 SGHTA and CDR2 FQGNSA. CDR3 sequence reads: CASSLWAGGETQYF. DNA of the CDR3: TGTGCCAGCAGCTTATGGGCGGGCGGGGAGACCCAGTACTTC.